This T cell receptor beta chain comes out of a study of radiotherapy plus CTLA-4 blockade in lung cancer. Findings of the study overall: Radiotherapy plus ipilimumab was followed by expansion in blood of tumor-derived TCR clones.

Using immunoSEQ multiplex PCR, the repertoire was profiled, and TCRdb retains in-frame clones only, with some absent. The sample holds about 98,000 clones, roughly 80% seen once. This clone occurred many times. Its cognate antigen is unknown. After removal of 4 bases from V and 4 bases from J, the junction contained 3 bases not matched to a gene. Germline CDR1 is MNHEY and CDR2 is SMNVEV (reference sequence). This CDR3 has 14 residues. This TCR came from a human donor with non-small cell lung cancer who had a partial response to radiotherapy plus ipilimumab. Material: peripheral blood, obtained from a patient treated with radiotherapy plus ipilimumab. The rearrangement joins TRBV27 to TRBJ1-2, with TRBD1 identical over 10 bases. CDR3 sequence reads: CASSSRDRGYGYTF. CDR3 coding DNA: TGTGCCAGCAGTTCACGGGACAGGGGCTATGGCTACACCTTC.